The rows below give T cell receptor beta chains drawn from one sample of a study of cytomegalovirus exposure and HLA in healthy donors. TCRdb keeps only in-frame clones here, not all; method: immunoSEQ multiplex PCR. Of about 150,000 clones listed, approximately 93% are singletons. The sample consisted of PBMCs. All receptors come from a man between 18 and 35 years old in good health and CMV-seronegative. Both conserved end residues are part of each CDR3. The order of the fields is clone size, D gene, V gene, J gene, CDR3 protein, CDR3 DNA. The D gene is left open where the match is weak. Expanded clones are given a class, and other clones once, few, many or no size at all.

.	TRBD1	TRBV2	TRBJ2-7	CASSEAARGTYEQYF	TGTGCCAGCAGTGAAGCGGCCAGGGGGACCTACGAGCAGTACTTC
.	TRBD1	TRBV7-3	TRBJ1-1	CASSSDRGAEAFF	TGTGCCAGCAGCTCCGACAGGGGCGCTGAAGCTTTCTTT
.	TRBD1	TRBV6-1	TRBJ1-2	CASSGGQGLWGYTF	TGTGCCAGCAGTGGCGGACAGGGGTTATGGGGCTACACCTTC
once	.	TRBV6-1	TRBJ1-5	CASSGPPTGINQPQHF	TGTGCCAGCAGTGGCCCCCCCACAGGTATCAATCAGCCCCAGCATTTT
.	.	TRBV29-1	TRBJ1-3	CSVELVGNTIYF	TGCAGCGTTGAACTTGTAGGAAACACCATATATTTT
.	TRBD1	TRBV25-1	TRBJ2-5	CASRDRGYQETQYF	TGTGCCAGCAGGGACAGGGGCTATCAAGAGACCCAGTACTTC
.	.	TRBV29-1	TRBJ1-6	CSVRGAGGNSPLHF	TGCAGCGTACGTGGGGCCGGGGGAAATTCACCCCTCCACTTT
once	TRBD1	TRBV6-6	TRBJ1-1	CASSGWDRGATEAFF	TGTGCCAGCAGTGGATGGGACAGGGGCGCCACTGAAGCTTTCTTT
.	TRBD2	TRBV2	TRBJ2-7	CASSGLRGYEQYF	TGTGCCAGCAGCGGATTGCGGGGGTACGAGCAGTACTTC
once	TRBD2	TRBV5-4	TRBJ2-3	CASSIRAGVQATDTQYF	TGTGCCAGCAGCATACGGGCGGGAGTACAGGCCACAGATACGCAGTATTTT
.	TRBD2	TRBV2	TRBJ2-3	CASSEGPGLAGESDTQYF	TGTGCCAGCAGTGAAGGTCCGGGACTAGCGGGAGAGTCAGATACGCAGTATTTT
.	.	TRBV7-2	TRBJ2-3	CASSSQLAASTDTQYF	TGTGCCAGCAGCTCCCAATTGGCGGCTAGCACAGATACGCAGTATTTT
.	TRBD1	TRBV19	TRBJ1-1	CASRVRQGALSWAFF	TGTGCCAGTAGGGTCCGACAGGGAGCCCTTTCGTGGGCTTTCTTT
.	.	TRBV6-1	TRBJ1-5	CASSERVRSSNQPQHF	TGTGCCAGCAGTGAACGGGTTAGGTCTAGCAATCAGCCCCAGCATTTT
.	.	TRBV11-2	TRBJ2-1	CASSLELGDYNEQFF	TGTGCCAGCAGCTTAGAGCTAGGTGACTACAATGAGCAGTTCTTC
.	.	TRBV19	TRBJ1-2	CASSGGALGYTF	TGTGCCAGTAGTGGGGGCGCGTTGGGCTACACCTTC
.	TRBD2	TRBV27	TRBJ2-5	CASSLGGTQETQYF	TGTGCCAGCAGTTTGGGAGGGACCCAAGAGACCCAGTACTTC
.	.	TRBV13	TRBJ2-7	CASSPGTYEQYF	TGTGCCAGCAGCCCAGGAACCTACGAGCAGTACTTC
once	.	TRBV5-6	TRBJ1-5	CASSLGQGPGQPQHF	TGTGCCAGCAGCTTGGGGCAGGGCCCGGGTCAGCCCCAGCATTTT
.	TRBD1	TRBV6-5	TRBJ1-1	CASSYWAGGRNTEAFF	TGTGCCAGCAGTTACTGGGCAGGGGGCCGGAACACTGAAGCTTTCTTT
.	TRBD2	TRBV29-1	TRBJ2-1	CSVGLAGDEQFF	TGCAGCGTGGGGTTAGCGGGCGATGAGCAGTTCTTC
.	.	TRBV5-4	TRBJ1-2	CASSLDRYYGYTF	TGTGCCAGCAGCTTGGACAGATACTATGGCTACACCTTC
.	TRBD2	TRBV11-2	TRBJ2-1	CASSPTSGNNNEQFF	TGTGCCAGCAGCCCGACTAGCGGGAACAACAATGAGCAGTTCTTC
.	.	TRBV5-1	TRBJ1-1	CASPGMGDPNTEAFF	TGCGCCAGCCCGGGGATGGGAGATCCGAACACTGAAGCTTTCTTT
once	.	TRBV7-2	TRBJ1-1	CASSPQGYGEAFF	TGTGCCAGCAGCCCTCAGGGTTACGGTGAAGCTTTCTTT
.	.	TRBV29-1	TRBJ2-5	CSVEQGRSETQYF	TGCAGCGTTGAGCAGGGAAGGTCAGAGACCCAGTACTTC
.	.	TRBV15	TRBJ2-1	CATSRAKSSYNEQFF	TGTGCCACCAGCAGAGCCAAGAGCTCCTACAATGAGCAGTTCTTC
.	.	TRBV29-1	TRBJ1-3	CSAKSSGNTIYF	TGCAGCGCTAAGAGCTCTGGAAACACCATATATTTT
once	TRBD1	TRBV5-1	TRBJ2-3	CASSLSQGARDTQYF	TGCGCCAGCAGCTTGTCTCAGGGGGCTAGAGATACGCAGTATTTT